The following is a T cell receptor (beta chain) sequence with its context. What it binds is not known. A much larger clone sits a single nucleotide away, making a read error possible. Trimming pared 5 bases from V and 5 bases from J, leaving 3 bases between. The CDR3 runs to 11 residues. Germline CDR1 is PRHDT and CDR2 is FYEKMQ (reference sequence). These data come from a study of CD8+ T cells in alopecia areata. Study-wide context: Treated patients were dosed with oral tofacitinib, taking 5 to 10 mg twice daily. A 6-month off-drug phase came after tofacitinib, which had lasted 6 to 18 months. The study's findings and limits: Expanded CD8+ clones among the top 100, as well as scalp clonality, were significantly decreased by tofacitinib.

Stated treatment: oral pan-JAK inhibitor, 5-10 mg twice daily. CD4+ and CD8+ T cells were sorted from PBMCs. Isolated RNA was reverse transcribed into cDNA used as the sequencing template. The protocol was immunoSEQ multiplex PCR, while the TCRdb copy is restricted to in-frame clones and leaves out a portion. Of 170,000 or so clones listed, about 53% are singletons. This receptor was taken from a human donor with alopecia areata. This chain links TRBV13 with TRBJ2-2; D uncertain. The sample consisted of CD8+ T cells sorted from blood, taken at week 24, from a patient treated with tofacitinib. The chain's CDR3 is CASSATGELFF. As DNA, the CDR3 is TGTGCCAGCAGCGCTACCGGGGAGCTGTTTTTT.